This T cell receptor beta chain was recovered during a study of OX40 agonist ivuxolimab in advanced cancers. Study observations and caveats: Clonal expansion by week 6 occurred in CD4+ and CD8+ blood T cells (at 0.1 to 3.0 mg/kg).

Remarks on this clone: Its antigen is unidentified.

The data were produced by immunoSEQ multiplex PCR, yet TCRdb's version contains in-frame clones alone and is incomplete. The table includes 70,000 to 90,000 clones, about 91% detected once. The specimen was CD4+ or CD8+ T cells sorted from blood, collected in a trial of the OX40 agonist ivuxolimab. The source of this sequence is an adult with an advanced solid tumor such as melanoma, head and neck, liver or kidney cancer.

CDR3 residues: CSVVRSYEQYF. CDR3 nucleotides: TGCAGCGTTGTAAGATCCTACGAGCAGTACTTC. V and J are TRBV29-1 and TRBJ2-7; the D is unclear. The CDR3 has 11 residues. Trimming shortened V by 4 bases and J by 1 base, and 5 bases separated the two germline ends. CDR1 SQVTM and CDR2 ANQGSEA come from the germline V gene.